This TCR beta chain was sequenced for a study of T-cell reconstitution after alpha-beta-depleted transplantation in children. This clonotype was recorded at least ten times. Trimming stripped 8 bases from V and 12 bases from J, with 12 bases between. CDR1 is WSHSY, CDR2 SAAADI, per germline. The CDR3 sequence is 10 residues long. Unique molecular identifiers featured in how the TCRbeta library was prepared. Via MiXCR, TCRdb re-called the PCR reads, giving one row per CDR3 protein. The table has about 240,000 distinct CDR3 sequences, around 13% seen once. Sequenced here: PBMCs from the stem cell graft donor, sampled from the stem cell graft. The gene calls are TRBV10-2 and TRBJ2-3, with unresolved D. The TCR comes from a human donor who donated a stem cell graft to a child with acute lymphoblastic leukemia. In DNA, the CDR3 is TGCGCCAGCGCTTCGGGCCCCCAGTATTTT. The encoded protein is CASASGPQYF.